Detailed here is one TCR beta chain. This CDR3 contains 13 residues. Germline CDR1 is SGHDN and CDR2 is FVKESK. V dropped 1 base and J dropped 6 bases, with 7 bases sitting between them. Primers used for first-strand cDNA, a TRAV- and TRBV-specific set, covered both alpha and beta chains. A constant-region primer paired with the V-primer adapter amplified TCRs over about 19 PCR cycles. TCRdb reanalysed the reads using MiXCR and keeps one entry per CDR3 protein. The sample lists about 100,000 distinct CDR3 sequences, less than 25% seen once, with roughly 3.9% in the top ten. These data come from a study of low-dose radiotherapy and immunotherapy resistance in tumors. The time point was: after trial treatment. Noted treatment: LDRT plus nivolumab, ipilimumab, low-dose cyclophosphamide and aspirin (RACIN trial). Advanced solid tumors lacking tumor-infiltrating lymphocytes characterized eligible patients.

The sequence derives from a male donor with prostate cancer. The chain joins TRBV14 to TRBJ2-1, with D possibly being TRBD1 (5 bases). The sequencing used PBMCs, collected after low-dose radiotherapy plus immunotherapy. CDR3 coding DNA: TGTGCCAGCAGCCAAGGGGGCCCCAATGAGCAGTTCTTC. Translating gives CASSQGGPNEQFF.